The sequence of this TCR beta chain was determined in a study of T cell responses to AZD1222 COVID-19 vaccine. Background on the study: Second-dose recipients at about 4 or about 12 weeks were treated as one pooled group.

Study-wide results and limits: Vaccination with two AZD1222 doses was followed by a rise in Spike-specific TCR breadth and depth.

This clone showed up just once. Its antigen remains unidentified. This CDR3 contains 11 residues. CDR1 and CDR2 (germline): DFQATT, SNEGSKA (reference sequence). Deletions cut 3 bases from V and 4 bases from J, with 4 bases between. Sequencing used immunoSEQ multiplex PCR; TCRdb keeps in-frame clones, though not all of them. The data contain more than 80,000 clones, roughly 90% of them singletons. The specimen was peripheral blood, collected on day 0 of AZD1222 vaccination. This sequence originates from an adult in good health. This chain connects TRBV20-1 to TRBJ2-1; unclear D gene. The CDR3 DNA is TGCAGTGCTAGGGTATACAATGAGCAGTTCTTC. Its protein product is CSARVYNEQFF.